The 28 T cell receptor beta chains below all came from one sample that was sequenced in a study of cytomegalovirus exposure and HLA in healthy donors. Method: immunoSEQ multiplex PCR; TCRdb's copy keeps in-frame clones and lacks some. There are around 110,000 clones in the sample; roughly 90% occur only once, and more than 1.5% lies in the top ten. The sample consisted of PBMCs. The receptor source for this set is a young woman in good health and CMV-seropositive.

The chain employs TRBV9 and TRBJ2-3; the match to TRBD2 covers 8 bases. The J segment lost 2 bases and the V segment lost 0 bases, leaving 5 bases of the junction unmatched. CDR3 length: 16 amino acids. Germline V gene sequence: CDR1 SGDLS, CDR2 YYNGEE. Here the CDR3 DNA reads TGTGCCAGCAGCGTAGCGGCGGGGGGATACACAGATACGCAGTATTTT. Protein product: CASSVAAGGYTDTQYF.

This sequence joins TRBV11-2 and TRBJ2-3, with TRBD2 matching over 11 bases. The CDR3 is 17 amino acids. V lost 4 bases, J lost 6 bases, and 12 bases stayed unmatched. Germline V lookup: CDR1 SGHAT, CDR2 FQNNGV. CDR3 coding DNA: TGTGCCAGCAGCTGGACTAGCGGGTCGGCGCGATTCGATACGCAGTATTTT. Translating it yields CASSWTSGSARFDTQYF. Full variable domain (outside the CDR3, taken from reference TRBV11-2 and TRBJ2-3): EAGVAQSPRYKIIEKRQSVAFWCNPISGHATLYWYQQILGQGPKLLIQFQNNGVVDDSQLPKDRFSAERLKGVDSTLKIQPAKLEDSAVYLCASSWTSGSARFDTQYFGPGTRLTVL.

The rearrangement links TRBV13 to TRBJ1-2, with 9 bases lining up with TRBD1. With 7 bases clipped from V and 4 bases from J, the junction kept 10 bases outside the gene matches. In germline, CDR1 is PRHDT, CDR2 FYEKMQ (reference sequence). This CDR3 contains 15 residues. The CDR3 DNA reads TGTGCCAGCACCCCGAGAGGACAGGGGATCTATGGCTACACCTTC. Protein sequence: CASTPRGQGIYGYTF.

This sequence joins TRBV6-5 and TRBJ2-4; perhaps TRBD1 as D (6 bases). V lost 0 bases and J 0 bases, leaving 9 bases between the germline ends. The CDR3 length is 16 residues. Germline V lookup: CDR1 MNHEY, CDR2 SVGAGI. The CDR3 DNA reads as TGTGCCAGCAGTTACTCGACAGGTTTAGCCAAAAACATTCAGTACTTC. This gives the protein CASSYSTGLAKNIQYF.

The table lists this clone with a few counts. Written as DNA, the CDR3 is TGTGCCAGCAGTTACTCGACTAGCGGGGGGGAGACCCAGTACTTC. Its protein product is CASSYSTSGGETQYF. The chain has TRBV6-5 and TRBJ2-5, with 13 bases aligning to TRBD2. The V gene end was trimmed by 0 bases and the J gene end by 5 bases; junction bases not matched to a gene: 0. CDR1 is MNHEY, CDR2 SVGAGI, per germline. This CDR3 is built from 15 residues.

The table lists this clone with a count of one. The CDR3 DNA follows: TGTGCCAGCAGTTTAACAGGGGCGGGCACCGGGGAGCTGTTTTTT. It encodes CASSLTGAGTGELFF. V gene TRBV2 combines with J gene TRBJ2-2; the match to TRBD1 covers 7 bases. CDR3 length: 15 residues. Germline trimming cut 5 bases from V and 4 bases from J; bases unmatched to any gene: 7. CDR1 is SNHLY and CDR2 is FYNNEI in the germline V gene.

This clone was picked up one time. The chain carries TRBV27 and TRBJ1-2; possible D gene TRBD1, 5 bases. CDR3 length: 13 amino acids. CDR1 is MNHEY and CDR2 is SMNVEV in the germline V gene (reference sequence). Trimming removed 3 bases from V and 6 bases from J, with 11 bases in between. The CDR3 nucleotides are TGTGCCAGCAGTTTCCGCAGGGAAGATGGCTACACCTTC. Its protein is CASSFRREDGYTF.

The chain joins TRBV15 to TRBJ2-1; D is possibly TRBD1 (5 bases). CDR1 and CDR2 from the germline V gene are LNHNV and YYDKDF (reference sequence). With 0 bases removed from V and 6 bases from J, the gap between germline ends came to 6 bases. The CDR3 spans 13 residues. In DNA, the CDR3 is TGTGCCACCAGCAGAGATCAGGGCAATGAGCAGTTCTTC. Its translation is CATSRDQGNEQFF. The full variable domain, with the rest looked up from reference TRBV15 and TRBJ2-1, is DAMVIQNPRYQVTQFGKPVTLSCSQTLNHNVMYWYQQKSSQAPKLLFHYYDKDFNNEADTPDNFQSRRPNTSFCFLDIRSPGLGDTAMYLCATSRDQGNEQFFGPGTRLTVL.

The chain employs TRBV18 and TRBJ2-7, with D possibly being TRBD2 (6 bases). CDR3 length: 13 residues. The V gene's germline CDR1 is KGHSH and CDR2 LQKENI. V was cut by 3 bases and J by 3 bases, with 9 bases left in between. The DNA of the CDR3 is TGTGCCAGCTCACCTGGGGGGAACTACGAGCAGTACGTC. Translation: CASSPGGNYEQYV.

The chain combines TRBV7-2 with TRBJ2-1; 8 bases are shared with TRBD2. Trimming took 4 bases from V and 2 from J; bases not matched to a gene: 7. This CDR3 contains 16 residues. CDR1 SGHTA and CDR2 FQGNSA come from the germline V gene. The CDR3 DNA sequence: TGTGCCAGCAGCTCACCGGGACTAGTGGCCTACAATGAGCAGTTCTTC. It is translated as CASSSPGLVAYNEQFF.

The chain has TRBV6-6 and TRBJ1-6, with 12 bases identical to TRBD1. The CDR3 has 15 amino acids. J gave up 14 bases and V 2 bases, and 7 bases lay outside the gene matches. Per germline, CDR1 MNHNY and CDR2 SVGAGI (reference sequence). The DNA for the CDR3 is TGTGCCAGCAGTTACGGGGACAGGGGGCCCTCAGCCCTCCACTTT. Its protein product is CASSYGDRGPSALHF.

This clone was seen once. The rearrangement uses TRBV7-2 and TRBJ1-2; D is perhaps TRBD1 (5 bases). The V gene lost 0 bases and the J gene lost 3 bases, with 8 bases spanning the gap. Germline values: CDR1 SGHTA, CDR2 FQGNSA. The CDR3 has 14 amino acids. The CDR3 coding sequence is TGTGCCAGCAGCTTAGCAGGGGATGACTATGGCTACACCTTC. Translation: CASSLAGDDYGYTF.

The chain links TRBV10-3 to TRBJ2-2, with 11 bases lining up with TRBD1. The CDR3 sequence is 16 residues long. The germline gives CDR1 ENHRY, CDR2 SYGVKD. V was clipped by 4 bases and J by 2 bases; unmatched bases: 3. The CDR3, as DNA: TGTGCCATCAGTGGGTGGACAGGGGGCAACACCGGGGAGCTGTTTTTT. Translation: CAISGWTGGNTGELFF.

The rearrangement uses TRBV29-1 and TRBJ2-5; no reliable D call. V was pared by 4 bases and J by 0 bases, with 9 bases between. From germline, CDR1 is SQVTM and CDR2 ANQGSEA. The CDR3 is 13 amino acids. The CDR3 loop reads CSVVGRYQETQYF. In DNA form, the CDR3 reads TGCAGCGTTGTTGGCAGATACCAAGAGACCCAGTACTTC.

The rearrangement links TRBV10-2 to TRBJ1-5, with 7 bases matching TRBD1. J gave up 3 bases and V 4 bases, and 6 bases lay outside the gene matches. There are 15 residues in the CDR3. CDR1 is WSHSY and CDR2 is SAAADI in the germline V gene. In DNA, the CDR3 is TGCGCCAGCAGTGGCGGGACAGCCTTCAATCAGCCCCAGCATTTT. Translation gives CASSGGTAFNQPQHF.

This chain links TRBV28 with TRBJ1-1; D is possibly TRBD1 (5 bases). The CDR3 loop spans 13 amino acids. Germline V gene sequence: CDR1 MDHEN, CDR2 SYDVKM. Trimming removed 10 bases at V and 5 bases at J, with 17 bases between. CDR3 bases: TGTGCCACTTTGCAGGGTGGTTTGACTGAAGCTTTCTTT. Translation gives CATLQGGLTEAFF.

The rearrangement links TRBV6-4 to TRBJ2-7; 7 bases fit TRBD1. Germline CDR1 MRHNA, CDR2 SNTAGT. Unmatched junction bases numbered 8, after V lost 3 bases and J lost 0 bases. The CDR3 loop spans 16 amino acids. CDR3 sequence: CASSEHPGQSSYEQYF. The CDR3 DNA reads TGTGCCAGCAGTGAACATCCGGGACAGAGCTCCTACGAGCAGTACTTC.

CDR3 in DNA: TGTGCCAGCAGTTCCCTGGACAGGGTCAATCAGCCCCAGCATTTT. Its protein is CASSSLDRVNQPQHF. This rearrangement joins TRBV27 to TRBJ1-5; the match to TRBD1 covers 8 bases. The germline V gene encodes CDR1 MNHEY and CDR2 SMNVEV (reference sequence). The CDR3 has 15 residues. Trimming removed 4 bases from V and 3 bases from J; junction bases left unmatched: 5.

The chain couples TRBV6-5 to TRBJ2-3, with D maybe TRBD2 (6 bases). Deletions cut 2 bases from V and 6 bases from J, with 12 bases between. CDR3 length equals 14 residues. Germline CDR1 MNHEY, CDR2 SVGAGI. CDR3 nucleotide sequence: TGTGCCAGCAGTTACGATGTCGCGGGGGATACGCAGTATTTT. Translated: CASSYDVAGDTQYF.

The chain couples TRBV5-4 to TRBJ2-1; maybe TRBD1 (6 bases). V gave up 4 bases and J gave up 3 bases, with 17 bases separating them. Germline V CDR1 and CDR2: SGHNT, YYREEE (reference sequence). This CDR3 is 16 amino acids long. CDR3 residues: CASSPGGTSNYNEQFF. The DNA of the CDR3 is TGTGCCAGCAGCCCCGGTGGGACATCGAACTACAATGAGCAGTTCTTC.

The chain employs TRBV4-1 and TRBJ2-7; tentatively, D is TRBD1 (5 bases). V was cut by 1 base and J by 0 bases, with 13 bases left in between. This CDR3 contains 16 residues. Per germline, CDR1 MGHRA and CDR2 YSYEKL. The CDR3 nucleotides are TGCGCCAGCAGCCAAGTTTTTGCGACAGACTCCTACGAGCAGTACTTC. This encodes CASSQVFATDSYEQYF.

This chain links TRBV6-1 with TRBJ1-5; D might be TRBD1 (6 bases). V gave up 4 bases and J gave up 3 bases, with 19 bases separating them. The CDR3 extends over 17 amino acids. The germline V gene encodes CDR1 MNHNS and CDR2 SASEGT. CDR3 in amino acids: CASSALTGTPLNQPQHF. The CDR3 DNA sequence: TGTGCCAGCAGTGCCCTCACCGGGACACCCCTCAATCAGCCCCAGCATTTT.

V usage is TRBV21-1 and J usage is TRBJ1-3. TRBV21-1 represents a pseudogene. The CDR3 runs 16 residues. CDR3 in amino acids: CASSKRRPKLGNTIYF. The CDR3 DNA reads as TGTGCCAGCAGCAAACGGCGGCCGAAGCTTGGAAACACCATATATTTT.

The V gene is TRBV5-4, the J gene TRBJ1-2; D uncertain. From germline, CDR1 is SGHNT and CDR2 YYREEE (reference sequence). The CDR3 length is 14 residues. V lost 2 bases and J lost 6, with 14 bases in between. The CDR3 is CASSLWGELHGYTF. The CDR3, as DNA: TGTGCCAGCAGCTTATGGGGAGAGTTGCATGGCTACACCTTC.

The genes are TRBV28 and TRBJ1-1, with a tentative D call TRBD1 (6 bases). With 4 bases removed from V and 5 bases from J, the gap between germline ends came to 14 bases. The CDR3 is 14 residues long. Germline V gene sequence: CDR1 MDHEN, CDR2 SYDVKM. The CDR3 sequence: CASSSEGGHTEAFF. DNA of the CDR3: TGTGCCAGCAGTTCAGAGGGGGGGCATACTGAAGCTTTCTTT.

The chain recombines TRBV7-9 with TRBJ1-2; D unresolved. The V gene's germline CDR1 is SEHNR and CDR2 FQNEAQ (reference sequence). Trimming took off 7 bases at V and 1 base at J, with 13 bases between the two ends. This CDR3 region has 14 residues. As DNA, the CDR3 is TGTGCCAGCACCTCCACACCCTTTAACTATGGCTACACCTTC. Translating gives CASTSTPFNYGYTF.

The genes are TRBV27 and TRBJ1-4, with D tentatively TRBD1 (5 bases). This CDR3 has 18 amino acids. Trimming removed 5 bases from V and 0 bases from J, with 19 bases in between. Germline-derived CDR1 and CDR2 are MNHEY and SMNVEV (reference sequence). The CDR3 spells CASSRWAYGAATNEKLFF. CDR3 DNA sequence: TGTGCCAGCAGTCGGTGGGCGTATGGGGCGGCAACTAATGAAAAACTGTTTTTT.

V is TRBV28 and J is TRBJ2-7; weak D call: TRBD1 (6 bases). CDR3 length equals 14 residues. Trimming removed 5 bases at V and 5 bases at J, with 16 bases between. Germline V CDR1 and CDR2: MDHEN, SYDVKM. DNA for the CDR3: TGTGCCAGCAGTGATCTTGGGGGCGAGGACGAGCAGTACGTC. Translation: CASSDLGGEDEQYV.